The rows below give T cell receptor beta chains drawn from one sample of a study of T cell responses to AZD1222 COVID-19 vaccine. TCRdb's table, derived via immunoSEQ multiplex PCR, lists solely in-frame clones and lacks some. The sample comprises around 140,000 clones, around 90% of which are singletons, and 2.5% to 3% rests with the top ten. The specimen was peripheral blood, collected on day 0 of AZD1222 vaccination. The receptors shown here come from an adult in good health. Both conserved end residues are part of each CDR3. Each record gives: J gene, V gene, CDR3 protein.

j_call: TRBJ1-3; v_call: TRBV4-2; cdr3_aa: CASSQDIRGGNTIYF
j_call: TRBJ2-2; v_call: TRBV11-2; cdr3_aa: CASSTLQNTGELFF
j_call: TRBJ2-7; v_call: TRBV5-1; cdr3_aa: CASKGQGYEQYF
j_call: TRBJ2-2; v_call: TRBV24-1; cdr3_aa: CATSDWDRGRTGELFF
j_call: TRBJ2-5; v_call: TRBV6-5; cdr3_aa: CASRGLVYQETQYF
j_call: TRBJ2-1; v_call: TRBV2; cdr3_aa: CASSGLAVYNEQFF
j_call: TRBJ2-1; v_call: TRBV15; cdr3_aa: CATSRDLAGGLEQFF
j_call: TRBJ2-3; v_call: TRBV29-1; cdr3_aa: CSVGGSGTSSRTDTQYF
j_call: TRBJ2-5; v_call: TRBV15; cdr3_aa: CATSRDNGGQETQYF
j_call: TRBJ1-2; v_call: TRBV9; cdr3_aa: CASTGGIANYGYTF
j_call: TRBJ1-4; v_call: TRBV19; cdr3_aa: CASSSVGVTATNEKLFF
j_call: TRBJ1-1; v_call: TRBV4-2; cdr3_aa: CASSRGGGNTEAFF
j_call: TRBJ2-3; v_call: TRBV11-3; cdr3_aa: CASSLGGDSSTDTQYF
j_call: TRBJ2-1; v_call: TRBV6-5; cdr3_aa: CASISGSSYNEQFF
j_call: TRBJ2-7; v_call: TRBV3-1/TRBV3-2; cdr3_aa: CASSPRTGLSSYEQYF
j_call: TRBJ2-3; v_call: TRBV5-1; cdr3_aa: CASSLMIDWGQWTSGRFRTDTQYF
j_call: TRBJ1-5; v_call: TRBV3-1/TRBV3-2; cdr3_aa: CASSQGQGRNQPQHF
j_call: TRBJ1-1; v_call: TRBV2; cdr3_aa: CASSSDMNTEAFF
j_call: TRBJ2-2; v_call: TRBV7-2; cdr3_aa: CASSRDRAGTGELFF
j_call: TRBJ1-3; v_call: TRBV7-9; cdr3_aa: CASSGGGGKAYTIYF
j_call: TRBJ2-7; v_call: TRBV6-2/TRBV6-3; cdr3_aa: CASSYNQGAYEQYF
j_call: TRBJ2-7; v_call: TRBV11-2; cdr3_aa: CASISGPASVEQYF
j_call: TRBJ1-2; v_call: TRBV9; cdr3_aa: CASSAQGRANYGYTF
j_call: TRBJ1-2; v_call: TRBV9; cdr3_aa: CASSVGPGDRQSGYTF
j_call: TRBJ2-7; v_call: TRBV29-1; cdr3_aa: CSVDRGGYEQYF
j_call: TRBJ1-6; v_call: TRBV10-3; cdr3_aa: CAISGGSDKVNSPLHF
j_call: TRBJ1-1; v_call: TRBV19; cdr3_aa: CASSIGAEGNTEAFF
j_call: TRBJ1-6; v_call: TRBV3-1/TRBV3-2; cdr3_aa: CASSQGDGNNSPLHF
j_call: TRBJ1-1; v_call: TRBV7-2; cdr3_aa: CASRGGQNTEAFF
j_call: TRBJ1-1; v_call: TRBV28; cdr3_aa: CASREQLNTEAFF
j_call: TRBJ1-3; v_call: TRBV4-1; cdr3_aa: CASSQGRQGRKGGNTIYF
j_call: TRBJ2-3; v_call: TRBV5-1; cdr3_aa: CASSRGDTAGDTQYF
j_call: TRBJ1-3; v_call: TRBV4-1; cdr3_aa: CASSQAGRGFGNTIYF
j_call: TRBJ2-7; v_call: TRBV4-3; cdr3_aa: CASSQRHSLYEQYF
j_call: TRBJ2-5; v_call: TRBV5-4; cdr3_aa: CATLRVGGPRETQYF
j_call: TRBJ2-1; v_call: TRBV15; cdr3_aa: CATSRGSGTEQFF
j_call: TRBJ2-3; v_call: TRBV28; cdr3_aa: CASSASGTGSTDTQYF
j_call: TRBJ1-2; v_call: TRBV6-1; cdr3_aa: CASSAGTGRSNYGYTF
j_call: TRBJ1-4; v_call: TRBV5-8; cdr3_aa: CASTWLDAFNEKLFF
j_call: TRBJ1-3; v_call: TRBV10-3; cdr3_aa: CASFGPGELGNTIYF
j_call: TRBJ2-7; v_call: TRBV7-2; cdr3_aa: CASSPNTRREDLYF
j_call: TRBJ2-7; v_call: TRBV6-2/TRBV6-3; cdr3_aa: CASSYGPYEQYF
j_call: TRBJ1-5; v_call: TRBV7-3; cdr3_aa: CASSLRIGQPQHF
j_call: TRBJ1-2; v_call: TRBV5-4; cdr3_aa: CASSQTARTGATYGYTF
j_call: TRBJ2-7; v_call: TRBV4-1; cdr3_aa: CASSQDGSVGLEQYF
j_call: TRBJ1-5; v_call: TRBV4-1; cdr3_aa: CASSQDLGFRAVNQPQHF
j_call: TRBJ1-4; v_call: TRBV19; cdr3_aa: CASSPISEKLFF
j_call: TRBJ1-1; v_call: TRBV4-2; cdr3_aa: CASSYRLGNTEAFF
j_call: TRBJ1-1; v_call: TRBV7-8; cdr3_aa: CASSLMGREAFF
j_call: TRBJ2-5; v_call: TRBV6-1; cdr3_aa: CASSEGGRPRETQYF